The clone carrying this T cell receptor (beta chain) showed up just a few times. In the authors' workflow: Amplification from reference gene primers served as the basis for estimated nucleated cell counts. Generated by immunoSEQ multiplex PCR, the TCRdb table keeps only in-frame clones and is missing some. From that table come the V and J calls and clone size; the DNA was used to work out D and trimming. The sample has approximately 51,000 clones, approximately 85% seen once. V was clipped by 9 bases and J by 2 bases, with 16 bases between them. The CDR3 is 14 residues long. Germline CDR1 and CDR2: WNHNN and SYGVQD (reference sequence). This sample is part of a study of blood T cell repertoires in COVID-19. Study at large: Researchers got acute and convalescent COVID-19 samples from the United States, Italy and Spain. Sample material is recorded as cDNA or gDNA derived from T cells, B-cell-depleted T cells, or PBMCs.

The V and J genes are TRBV10-1 and TRBJ1-1; D not resolved. This sequence was found in a human donor in a cohort sampled during active COVID-19. What was sequenced was peripheral blood. The CDR3 DNA is TGCGCCAGGCGATCGCATCTGATAAACACTGAAGCTTTCTTT. Translating it yields CARRSHLINTEAFF.